One sample yielded the 2 T cell receptor beta chains listed below, sequenced in a study of blood T cell repertoires in COVID-19. Some clones are missing from TCRdb's copy, which holds only in-frame ones; the method was immunoSEQ multiplex PCR. The repertoire holds 250,000 or so clones, with around 86% as singletons. The sample comprised peripheral blood. The receptors shown here come from a woman aged 40 to 49 who had recovered from COVID-19.

The chain links TRBV9 to TRBJ2-3; 9 bases fit TRBD2. CDR1 is SGDLS and CDR2 is YYNGEE in the germline V gene. Losses at the gene ends were 0 bases for V and 2 bases for J; bases not matched to a gene: 7. There are 17 residues in the CDR3. The CDR3 loop reads CASSVAQTSGLTDTQYF. CDR3 bases: TGTGCCAGCAGCGTAGCCCAGACTAGCGGCCTCACAGATACGCAGTATTTT.

The V gene is TRBV7-8, the J gene TRBJ2-1, with TRBD2 identical over 11 bases. Germline CDR1 SGHVS, CDR2 FQNEAQ. The CDR3 has 15 amino acids. V lost 4 bases to trimming and J lost 2 bases; unmatched junction nucleotides: 1. The CDR3 region is CASSSLAGAYNEQFF. CDR3 coding DNA: TGTGCCAGCAGCTCACTAGCGGGAGCCTACAATGAGCAGTTCTTC.